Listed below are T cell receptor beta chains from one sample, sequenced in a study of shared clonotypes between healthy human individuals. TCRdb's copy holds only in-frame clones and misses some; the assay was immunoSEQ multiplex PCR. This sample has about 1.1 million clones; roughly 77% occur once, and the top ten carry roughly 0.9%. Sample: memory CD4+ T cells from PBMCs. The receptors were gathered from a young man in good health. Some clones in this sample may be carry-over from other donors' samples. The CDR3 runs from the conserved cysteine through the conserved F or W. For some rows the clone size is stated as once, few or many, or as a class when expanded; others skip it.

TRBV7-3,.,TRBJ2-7,CASSPSNGAEQYF
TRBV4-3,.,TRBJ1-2,CASSPQGQVPYGYTF
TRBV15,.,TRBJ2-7,CATSRDLKAEQYF
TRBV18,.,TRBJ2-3,CASSPPRTDTQYF
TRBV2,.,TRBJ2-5,CASRRGLADQETQYF
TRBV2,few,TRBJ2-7,CASRKQQGQHYEQYF
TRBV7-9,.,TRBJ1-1,CASSPWSLDLAFF
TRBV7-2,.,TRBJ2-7,CASSRRLGQGVHEQYF
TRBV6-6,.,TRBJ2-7,CASRSQGVTYEQYF
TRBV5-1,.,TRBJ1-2,CASSLTTGGGYGYTF
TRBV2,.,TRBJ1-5,CASCSDRAGGQPQHF
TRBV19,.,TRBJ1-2,CASSSSGTSFGGYTF
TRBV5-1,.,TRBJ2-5,CASTLVGGLTETQYF
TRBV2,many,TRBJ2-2,CASSERRITGELFF
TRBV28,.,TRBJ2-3,CASIPQGYAGDTQYF